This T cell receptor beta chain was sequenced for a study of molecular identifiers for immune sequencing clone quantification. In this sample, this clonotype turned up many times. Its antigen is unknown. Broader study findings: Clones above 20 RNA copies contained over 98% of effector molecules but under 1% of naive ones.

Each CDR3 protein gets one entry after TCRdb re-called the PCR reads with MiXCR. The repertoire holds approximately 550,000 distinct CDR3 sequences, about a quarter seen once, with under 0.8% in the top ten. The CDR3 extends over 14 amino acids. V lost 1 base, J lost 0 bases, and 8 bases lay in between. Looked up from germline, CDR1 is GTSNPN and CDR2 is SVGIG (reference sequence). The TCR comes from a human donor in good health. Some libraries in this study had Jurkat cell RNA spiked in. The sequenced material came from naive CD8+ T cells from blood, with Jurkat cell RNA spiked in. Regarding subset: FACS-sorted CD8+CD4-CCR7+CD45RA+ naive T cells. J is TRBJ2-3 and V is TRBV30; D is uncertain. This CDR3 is CAWSEGQSTDTQYF. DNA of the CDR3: TGTGCCTGGAGTGAGGGTCAGAGCACAGATACGCAGTATTTT.